This record covers a single TCR beta chain. Some clones are missing from TCRdb's copy, which holds only in-frame ones; the method was immunoSEQ multiplex PCR. The repertoire holds about 75,000 clones, with 75% to 95% as singletons. The CDR3 sequence is 15 residues long. In germline, CDR1 is MNHEY, CDR2 SMNVEV (reference sequence). Trimming shortened V by 7 bases and J by 5 bases, and 17 bases separated the two germline ends. These data originate in a study of T cell changes during pregnancy in multiple sclerosis. This rearrangement joins TRBV27 to TRBJ2-2; the D gene is possibly TRBD2 (6 bases). This specimen consisted of CD4+ T cells from peripheral blood mononuclear cells, obtained before pregnancy. This TCR came from a female donor with multiple sclerosis, enrolled in a pregnancy study. DNA for the CDR3: TGTGCCAGCACTAGATTTAGCGGAGGGACCGGGGAGCTGTTTTTT. Protein product: CASTRFSGGTGELFF.